Listed here are 27 T cell receptor beta chains from one sample, sequenced in a study of blood T cell repertoires in COVID-19. Method: immunoSEQ multiplex PCR; TCRdb's copy keeps in-frame clones and lacks some. The data show over 110,000 clones, with roughly 88% seen just once and roughly 10% held by the top ten. Material: peripheral blood. These TCRs come from a man in his fifties or sixties with active or convalescent COVID-19.

This chain uses TRBV6-2 or TRBV6-3 with TRBJ2-5; 14 positions agree with TRBD2. V trimming: 5 bases; J trimming: 4 bases; junction bases outside the gene matches: 9. The CDR3 covers 17 residues. Germline V lookup: CDR1 MNHEY, CDR2 SVGEGT. CDR3 amino acids: CASSQPWTSGGPETQYF. The CDR3 nucleotides read TGTGCCAGCAGTCAACCCTGGACTAGCGGGGGGCCAGAGACCCAGTACTTC.

Written as DNA, the CDR3 is TGTGCCAGCAAGGTAGCGGGGCTATCCTCCTACGAGCAGTACTTC. Amino acids: CASKVAGLSSYEQYF. The V call is TRBV28, the J call TRBJ2-7, with TRBD2 identical over 8 bases. Germline CDR1 reads MDHEN; CDR2 reads SYDVKM. The length of the CDR3 is 15 residues. Trimming took 7 bases from V and 0 from J; bases not matched to a gene: 8.

The chain carries TRBV5-6 and TRBJ2-1; TRBD2 matches 8 bases. Trimming removed 1 base from V and 1 base from J; junction bases left unmatched: 7. The CDR3 is 17 residues long. The germline CDR1 and CDR2 sequences are SGHDT and YYEEEE. In DNA form, the CDR3 reads TGTGCCAGCAGCTTGACTCGGGGGGGCGATTCCTACAATGAGCAGTTCTTC. It specifies CASSLTRGGDSYNEQFF. The complete variable domain, with remaining parts taken from reference TRBV5-6 and TRBJ2-1, reads DAGVTQSPTHLIKTRGQQVTLRCSPKSGHDTVSWYQQALGQGPQFIFQYYEEEERQRGNFPDRFSGHQFPNYSSELNVNALLLGDSALYLCASSLTRGGDSYNEQFFGPGTRLTVL.

This clone was recorded once. The gene calls are TRBV19 and TRBJ2-3, with 12 bases identical to TRBD2. V was pared by 4 bases and J by 3 bases, with 5 bases of the junction left unmatched. CDR3 size: 16 residues. Germline assignment: CDR1 LNHDA and CDR2 SQIVND (reference sequence). The CDR3 here is CASSTDLAGGTDTQYF. CDR3 in DNA: TGTGCCAGTAGTACCGACCTAGCGGGAGGGACAGATACGCAGTATTTT.

J is TRBJ2-5 and V is TRBV5-4, with 10 bases fitting TRBD2. The germline gives CDR1 SGHNT, CDR2 YYREEE (reference sequence). The CDR3 is 14 residues long. The trim removed 2 bases at V and 4 bases at J, leaving 2 bases unmatched. The CDR3 is CASSFSGGRETQYF. CDR3 nucleotide sequence: TGTGCCAGCAGCTTTAGCGGGGGGCGAGAGACCCAGTACTTC.

The chain carries TRBV6-6 and TRBJ1-1, with 7 nucleotides matching TRBD1. The CDR3 contains 15 residues. J lost 1 base, V lost 2 bases, and 4 bases had no gene match. Germline V gene sequence: CDR1 MNHNY, CDR2 SVGAGI (reference sequence). CDR3 amino acids: CASSYPRQGNTEAFF. CDR3 nucleotide sequence: TGTGCCAGCAGTTACCCCCGACAGGGGAACACTGAAGCTTTCTTT.

The chain carries TRBV7-2 and TRBJ1-1; no firm D call. CDR3 length equals 16 residues. V was clipped by 2 bases and J by 3 bases, with 16 bases between them. The germline V gene has CDR1 SGHTA and CDR2 FQGNSA. The CDR3 is CASSLSWGEEDTEAFF. CDR3 nucleotides: TGTGCCAGCAGCTTATCCTGGGGTGAGGAGGACACTGAAGCTTTCTTT.

The CDR3: CASSTSGWSSYEQYV. CDR3 sequence (DNA): TGTGCCAGCAGCACCTCAGGGTGGAGCTCCTACGAGCAGTACGTC. J is TRBJ2-7 and V is TRBV7-2, with D perhaps TRBD1 (5 bases). Germline CDR1 and CDR2: SGHTA and FQGNSA. V lost 5 bases and J 0 bases, leaving 14 bases between the germline ends. This CDR3 contains 15 residues.

V gene TRBV9 combines with J gene TRBJ1-6; D possibly corresponds to TRBD1 (6 bases). Trimming cost V 4 bases and J 10 bases, with 18 bases left between them. Germline CDR1 reads SGDLS; CDR2 reads YYNGEE. The CDR3 covers 15 residues. This chain's CDR3 is CASSPQTGIRSPLHF. CDR3 sequence (DNA): TGTGCCAGCAGCCCACAAACAGGGATCCGCTCACCCCTCCACTTT.

The chain recombines TRBV14 with TRBJ2-5; D remains unclear. The germline gives CDR1 SGHDN, CDR2 FVKESK. The CDR3 totals 15 residues. Trimming cost V 0 bases and J 4 bases, with 12 bases left between them. The CDR3 here is CASSQERTFGETQYF. CDR3 in DNA: TGTGCCAGCAGCCAAGAAAGAACTTTCGGAGAGACCCAGTACTTC.

The rearrangement joins TRBV6-6 to TRBJ1-2, with 9 nucleotides matching TRBD1. The length of the CDR3 is 14 residues. V lost 2 bases and J lost 7; bases outside the gene matches: 5. CDR1 MNHNY and CDR2 SVGAGI come from the germline V gene (reference sequence). The CDR3 DNA reads TGTGCCAGCAGTTACGGACAGGGGTTGAGTGGCTACACCTTC. Protein: CASSYGQGLSGYTF.

V is TRBV6-5 and J is TRBJ2-1; 7 bases are a match to TRBD2. The germline CDR1 and CDR2 sequences are MNHEY and SVGAGI. The CDR3 length is 13 residues. V was pared by 6 bases and J by 15 bases, with 14 bases of the junction left unmatched. CDR3 DNA: TGTGCCAGCAGCCCCCGGGTAGCGGGTCCAGGGTTCTTC. Translating it yields CASSPRVAGPGFF.

The rearrangement links TRBV4-3 to TRBJ1-2; TRBD1 is a possible D gene (5 bases). With 0 bases removed from V and 4 bases from J, the gap between germline ends came to 15 bases. CDR1 LGHNA and CDR2 YSLEER come from the germline V gene. CDR3 length equals 16 residues. This chain's CDR3 is CASSQDRAGVIYGYTF. In nucleotides, the CDR3 is TGCGCCAGCAGCCAAGATAGGGCGGGGGTTATCTATGGCTACACCTTC.

This clone was counted only a few times. The CDR3 here is CASSYRQGRMNTEAFF. CDR3 nucleotide sequence: TGTGCCAGCAGCTACAGACAGGGGAGAATGAACACTGAAGCTTTCTTT. V usage is TRBV27 and J usage is TRBJ1-1; 8 nucleotides align to TRBD1. The CDR3 covers 16 residues. CDR1 is MNHEY, CDR2 SMNVEV, per germline (reference sequence). V trimming: 6 bases; J trimming: 0 bases; junction bases outside the gene matches: 9.

The rearrangement uses TRBV27 and TRBJ2-4; tentatively, D is TRBD2 (5 bases). Trimming removed 1 base at V and 2 bases at J, with 9 bases between. Germline CDR1 MNHEY, CDR2 SMNVEV (reference sequence). The CDR3 sequence is 15 residues long. As DNA, the CDR3 is TGTGCCAGCAGTTTATACGGGGTATCCAAAAACATTCAGTACTTC. This encodes CASSLYGVSKNIQYF.

On this clone itself: At one boundary the junction diverges from the germline segment, which might be a read error. The chain recombines TRBV7-9 with TRBJ1-6; no clear D. The CDR3 spans 18 residues. CDR1 and CDR2 from the germline V gene are SEHNR and FQNEAQ (reference sequence). CDR3 sequence: CASTLSLSSNLYNSPLHF. In nucleotides, the CDR3 is TGTGCCAGCACCTTAAGCTTATCTTCTAACCTTTATAATTCACCCCTCCACTTT.

The V call is TRBV7-9, the J call TRBJ1-5; D not certain. Trimming pared 3 bases from V and 3 bases from J, leaving 6 bases between. This CDR3 has 13 residues. Germline CDR1 and CDR2: SEHNR and FQNEAQ (reference sequence). The CDR3 sequence is CASSFSVNQPQHF. The DNA for the CDR3 is TGTGCCAGCAGCTTCTCGGTCAATCAGCCCCAGCATTTT.

The rearrangement links TRBV7-2 to TRBJ2-3, with 9 bases fitting TRBD2. Germline CDR1 reads SGHTA; CDR2 reads FQGNSA. Trimming took 1 base from V and 6 from J; bases not matched to a gene: 5. This CDR3 is 15 amino acids long. The CDR3 DNA reads as TGTGCCAGCAGCTTAGAGTGGACTAGCGCTGATACGCAGTATTTT. This encodes CASSLEWTSADTQYF.

This clone appeared once. The gene calls are TRBV28 and TRBJ2-7; the match to TRBD1 covers 8 bases. This CDR3 spans 14 amino acids. From germline, CDR1 is MDHEN and CDR2 SYDVKM. J gave up 5 bases and V 2 bases, and 5 bases lay outside the gene matches. CDR3 amino acids: CASSLRTGSHEQYF. The CDR3 nucleotides are TGTGCCAGCAGTTTACGGACAGGGTCCCACGAGCAGTACTTC.

The chain couples TRBV19 to TRBJ2-5; D may be TRBD1 (7 bases). Germline CDR1 LNHDA, CDR2 SQIVND (reference sequence). V shed 2 bases and J shed 5 bases, with 18 bases lying between them. The CDR3 has 16 residues. The CDR3 here is CASSIPRGRGRETQYF. The CDR3 DNA reads TGTGCCAGTAGTATACCTCGTGGCAGGGGGAGGGAGACCCAGTACTTC.

The genes are TRBV18 and TRBJ1-3, with 7 nucleotides matching TRBD1. CDR1 and CDR2 (germline): KGHSH, LQKENI. Losses at the gene ends were 3 bases for V and 2 bases for J; bases not matched to a gene: 13. The length of the CDR3 is 18 residues. This CDR3 is CASSPVSPRQGAGNTIYF. In DNA, the CDR3 is TGTGCCAGCTCACCTGTGTCCCCCAGGCAGGGGGCTGGAAACACCATATATTTT.

V is TRBV19 and J is TRBJ2-5; 7 bases map to TRBD1. The CDR3 has 13 amino acids. In germline, CDR1 is LNHDA, CDR2 SQIVND (reference sequence). V trimming: 6 bases; J trimming: 1 base; junction bases outside the gene matches: 2. CDR3 coding DNA: TGTGCCAGTAGGACAGGGTCCCAAGAGACCCAGTACTTC. It specifies CASRTGSQETQYF.

CDR3 sequence (DNA): TGCGCCAGCAGCCCCACAAGGCAGGACAGCTCTGGAAACACCATATATTTT. Its protein product is CASSPTRQDSSGNTIYF. The rearrangement joins TRBV5-1 to TRBJ1-3, with a tentative D call TRBD1 (6 bases). The CDR3 length is 17 residues. The V and J ends lost 4 bases and 0 bases respectively, with 17 bases between them. Germline V CDR1 and CDR2: SGHRS, YFSETQ.

The chain carries TRBV21-1 and TRBJ2-3; no check of the table's D call, TRBD2, against the DNA was made. TRBV21-1 is a recognized pseudogene. The length of the CDR3 is 19 residues. This CDR3 reads CASSKASSGGGKFTDTQYF. DNA for the CDR3: TGTGCCAGCAGCAAAGCGTCTAGCGGGGGGGGTAAATTCACAGATACGCAGTATTTT.

The V gene is TRBV6-2 or TRBV6-3, the J gene TRBJ2-7, with no clear D. Germline assignment: CDR1 MNHEY and CDR2 SVGEGT. V dropped 5 bases and J dropped 0 bases, with 5 bases sitting between them. The CDR3 covers 12 residues. The CDR3 reads CASSTSSYEQYF. CDR3 in DNA: TGTGCCAGCAGTACCAGCTCCTACGAGCAGTACTTC.

The CDR3 here is CASSQSPTGIEKLFF. CDR3 bases: TGCGCCAGCAGCCAATCACCGACAGGGATTGAAAAACTGTTTTTT. This chain uses TRBV4-1 with TRBJ1-4; 7 nucleotides agree with TRBD1. Per germline, CDR1 MGHRA and CDR2 YSYEKL. Trimming at V came to 2 bases and at J to 7 bases, leaving 7 bases not matched to a gene. This CDR3 has 15 amino acids.

The chain combines TRBV2 with TRBJ1-6; 8 bases agree with TRBD1. The germline V gene encodes CDR1 SNHLY and CDR2 FYNNEI. The CDR3 is 15 amino acids. J was trimmed by 9 bases and V by 4 bases; bases with no gene match: 8. In DNA form, the CDR3 reads TGTGCCAGCAGTGGGAGCAGGGGGCTTCTTTCACCCCTCCACTTT. It is translated as CASSGSRGLLSPLHF.